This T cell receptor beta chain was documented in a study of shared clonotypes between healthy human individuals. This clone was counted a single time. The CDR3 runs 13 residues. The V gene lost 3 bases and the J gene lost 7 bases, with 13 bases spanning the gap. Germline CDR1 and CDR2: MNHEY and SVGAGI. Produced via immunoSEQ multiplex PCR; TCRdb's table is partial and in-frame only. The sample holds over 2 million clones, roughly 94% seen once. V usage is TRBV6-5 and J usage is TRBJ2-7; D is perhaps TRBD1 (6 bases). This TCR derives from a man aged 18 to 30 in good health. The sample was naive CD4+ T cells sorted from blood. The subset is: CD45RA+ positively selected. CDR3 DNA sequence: TGTGCCAGCAGTTATCGGCAGGGGAGTGAGCAGTACTTC. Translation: CASSYRQGSEQYF.